The next 16 T cell receptor beta chains were all read from a single sample in a study of technical replicates of blood from several donors. Assay used: immunoSEQ multiplex PCR; TCRdb lists only in-frame clones, some missing. Among about 73,000 clones listed, 93% were seen once. Material for sequencing was T cells isolated from PBMCs. Receptors were obtained from a human donor in good health.

The genes are TRBV27 and TRBJ2-7; TRBD1 matches 8 bases. V lost 2 bases to trimming and J lost 6 bases; unmatched junction nucleotides: 6. The CDR3 spans 14 residues. Per the germline V gene, CDR1 is MNHEY and CDR2 is SMNVEV (reference sequence). CDR3 nucleotides: TGTGCCAGCAGTTTAGGGACAGGACACCGCGAGCAGTACTTC. This encodes CASSLGTGHREQYF.

This chain joins TRBV11-2 and TRBJ2-3; a weak D match, TRBD1 (6 bases). Trimming shortened V by 1 base and J by 1 base, and 6 bases separated the two germline ends. CDR1 is SGHAT and CDR2 is FQNNGV in the germline V gene. The CDR3 consists of 14 residues. Here the CDR3 DNA reads TGTGCCAGCAGCTTAGGACAGGGCACAGATACGCAGTATTTT. Its translation is CASSLGQGTDTQYF.

CDR3 sequence reads: CASSAPGEDFDEQFF. Written as DNA, the CDR3 is TGCGCCAGCAGTGCCCCGGGGGAAGACTTCGATGAGCAGTTCTTC. The chain joins TRBV10-1 to TRBJ2-1, with a possible D match to TRBD2 (6 bases). Germline CDR1 WNHNN, CDR2 SYGVQD (reference sequence). The CDR3 totals 15 residues. Trimming pared 4 bases from V and 8 bases from J, leaving 18 bases between.

The chain employs TRBV18 and TRBJ2-1; 13 positions match TRBD2. Germline lookup yields CDR1 KGHSH and CDR2 LQKENI. V lost 3 bases to trimming and J lost 9 bases; unmatched junction nucleotides: 5. The CDR3 has 15 residues. The CDR3 sequence is CASSPGTSGKGEQFF. The CDR3 DNA follows: TGTGCCAGCTCACCGGGGACTAGCGGGAAGGGTGAGCAGTTCTTC.

CDR3 residues: CSVHTSGQGNANYGYTF. The DNA of the CDR3 is TGCAGCGTACACACCTCGGGACAGGGGAATGCAAACTATGGCTACACCTTC. The rearrangement joins TRBV29-1 to TRBJ1-2; 10 nucleotides match TRBD1. Per the germline V gene, CDR1 is SQVTM and CDR2 is ANQGSEA. This CDR3 has 17 amino acids. The V segment lost 6 bases and the J segment 2 bases; nucleotides outside the gene matches: 15.

This chain uses TRBV5-1 with TRBJ1-3; 7 bases are a match to TRBD1. CDR3 size: 15 residues. Unmatched junction bases numbered 6, after V lost 2 bases and J lost 4 bases. The germline gives CDR1 SGHRS, CDR2 YFSETQ. The CDR3 protein is CASSFTGAGGNTIYF. In DNA form, the CDR3 reads TGCGCCAGCAGCTTCACAGGGGCTGGGGGAAACACCATATATTTT.

The CDR3, as DNA: TGCGCCAGCAGCCAAGGGTTCCAGGGTCTCAGCTCCTACAATGAGCAGTTCTTC. Its translation: CASSQGFQGLSSYNEQFF. The genes are TRBV4-1 and TRBJ2-1; D perhaps matches TRBD1 (5 bases). Trimming shortened V by 1 base and J by 0 bases, and 16 bases separated the two germline ends. Germline CDR1 and CDR2: MGHRA and YSYEKL. The CDR3 totals 18 residues.

This chain uses TRBV11-3 with TRBJ1-4; 7 bases agree with TRBD1. The CDR3 has 15 amino acids. CDR1 is SGHNT, CDR2 YENEEA, per germline. The V and J ends lost 2 bases and 5 bases, in that order; junction bases with no gene match: 5. The DNA for the CDR3 is TGTGCCAGCAGCTTATCCAGGGGGGTAAATGAAAAACTGTTTTTT. It translates to CASSLSRGVNEKLFF.

The chain recombines TRBV9 with TRBJ1-1, with 10 bases matching TRBD1. Unmatched junction bases numbered 9, after V lost 2 bases and J lost 2 bases. The CDR3 loop spans 17 amino acids. Looked up from germline, CDR1 is SGDLS and CDR2 is YYNGEE. The CDR3 here is CASSVGTGVVDNTEAFF. CDR3 sequence (DNA): TGTGCCAGCAGCGTCGGGACAGGGGTTGTCGATAACACTGAAGCTTTCTTT. Supplemented by reference TRBV9 and TRBJ1-1, the full variable domain reads DSGVTQTPKHLITATGQRVTLRCSPRSGDLSVYWYQQSLDQGLQFLIQYYNGEERAKGNILERFSAQQFPDLHSELNLSSLELGDSALYFCASSVGTGVVDNTEAFFGQGTRLTVV.

The DNA for the CDR3 is TGTGCCAGCTCGCCCTCCTACCCGAACACTGAAGCTTTCTTT. This gives the protein CASSPSYPNTEAFF. The chain links TRBV18 to TRBJ1-1; D remains unclear. CDR3 size: 14 residues. The V end was cut by 6 bases, the J end by 1 base, with 12 bases between. Per germline, CDR1 KGHSH and CDR2 LQKENI.

V usage is TRBV6-5 and J usage is TRBJ2-1, with a tentative D call TRBD2 (7 bases). V lost 6 bases to trimming and J lost 7 bases, with 19 bases between them. Germline V lookup: CDR1 MNHEY, CDR2 SVGAGI. The CDR3 extends over 15 amino acids. The CDR3 DNA sequence: TGTGCCAGCAGCCGGACTGGGGGGGCGAGGAATGAGCAGTTCTTC. It encodes CASSRTGGARNEQFF.

The V call is TRBV7-6, the J call TRBJ2-7; 9 nucleotides agree with TRBD2. The trim removed 4 bases at V and 2 bases at J, leaving 15 bases unmatched. This CDR3 spans 18 amino acids. Germline CDR1 SGHVS, CDR2 FNYEAQ. CDR3 loop: CASSSLSGRNGTAYEQYF. The DNA for the CDR3 is TGTGCCAGCAGCTCCCTTAGCGGGAGAAATGGGACGGCCTACGAGCAGTACTTC.

This clone is a singleton in its sample. The chain has TRBV19 and TRBJ2-7; tentative D call: TRBD1 (6 bases). V gave up 4 bases and J gave up 3 bases, with 10 bases separating them. The CDR3 covers 13 residues. The V gene's germline CDR1 is LNHDA and CDR2 SQIVND (reference sequence). The CDR3 region is CASSTHRDYEQYF. DNA of the CDR3: TGTGCCAGTAGTACCCACAGGGACTACGAGCAGTACTTC.

Here the CDR3 DNA reads TGTGCCAGCAGCACAAATAATTCACCCCTCCACTTT. Amino acids: CASSTNNSPLHF. This rearrangement joins TRBV9 to TRBJ1-6, with unresolved D. Germline V lookup: CDR1 SGDLS, CDR2 YYNGEE. The CDR3 contains 12 residues. Between the trimmed V and J ends, which lost 4 bases and 5 bases, there was a span of 4 bases.

The J gene is TRBJ1-1, the V gene TRBV5-1, with 8 bases aligning to TRBD1. The V gene end was trimmed by 6 bases and the J gene end by 3 bases; junction bases not matched to a gene: 4. This CDR3 has 13 amino acids. Germline lookup yields CDR1 SGHRS and CDR2 YFSETQ. The CDR3 DNA reads TGCGCCAGCACCACGACAGGGGACACTGAAGCTTTCTTT. This codes for CASTTTGDTEAFF.

The CDR3 loop is CASSIGTDSSSNQPQHF. Here the CDR3 DNA reads TGTGCCAGTAGTATAGGGACAGATTCGTCGAGCAATCAGCCCCAGCATTTT. This sequence joins TRBV19 and TRBJ1-5; D perhaps matches TRBD1 (6 bases). This CDR3 is 17 amino acids long. With 1 base removed from V and 1 base from J, the gap between germline ends came to 14 bases. The germline V gene encodes CDR1 LNHDA and CDR2 SQIVND (reference sequence).